This TCR beta chain was identified in a study of T-cell memory formation after mild COVID-19. This clonotype has just a few counts. What it binds is unknown. Between the trimmed V and J ends, which lost 6 bases and 0 bases, there was a span of 15 bases. The CDR3 runs 16 residues. The germline V gene has CDR1 MNHEY and CDR2 SVGAGI. Findings of the study overall: Memory cells collected pre-infection included some clones that later responded, suggesting cross-reactive memory joined.

Via MiXCR, TCRdb re-called the 5' RACE reads, giving one row per CDR3 protein. This repertoire shows 340,000 or so distinct CDR3 sequences, approximately 13% found once; its top ten account for around a fifth. The source is a man aged 18 to 29 who had mild COVID-19 (a few samples of this study predate the infection). Cell type and time point are not known. The rearrangement joins TRBV6-5 to TRBJ2-1; D not certain. Sequencing was carried out using PBMCs or a T cell subset sorted from them (not recorded which). In nucleotides, the CDR3 is TGTGCCAGCAGCCGCAGTTTTATCCTCTCCTACAATGAGCAGTTCTTC. This encodes CASSRSFILSYNEQFF.